This T cell receptor (beta chain) was captured by sequencing in a study of blood T cells in healthy people across ages (dated by TCRdb to 2013 to 2016). With respect to the entire study: In model experiments, template switching captured roughly one uniquely barcoded TCR beta cDNA molecule for every two T cells. Donors of different ages were randomly distributed across sequencing lanes to avoid experimental bias. To track age-related changes in TCR beta repertoire diversity, the study relied on deep sequencing normalized with unique cDNA molecular identifiers. Donors were grouped into four age groups: young (average approximately 16 years), middle-aged (roughly 37), aged (around 60) and long-lived (approximately 75). For two donors (one aged 18 to 29 and one aged 80 or older), the study analyzed two additional independent replicas of 1 million unique cDNA reads from the same blood draw.

Library generation was performed with 5' RACE. The data were produced on an Illumina HiSeq 2500. A second PCR of roughly 6 to 11 cycles was run with a J-beta primer mix and a sample-barcoded 5' primer. A unique molecular identifier was introduced onto each TCR beta cDNA molecule by a template-switch 5' adaptor carrying 12 random nucleotides. Each sample yielded at least 3 million CDR3-containing paired-end reads. First-strand cDNA was synthesized from all RNA with the Mint cDNA synthesis kit, primed by a TRBC-specific oligonucleotide. After uracil-DNA glycosylase treatment, a first 18-cycle PCR used universal primers M1SS and BC2_uni_R on all cDNA. As for the authors' bioinformatics: For normalization, 1 million high-quality reads were randomly selected from each sample, with every read carrying a distinct molecular identifier. Reads sharing molecular identifiers were discarded rather than binned into consensus sequences. MiTCR, with a Q25 quality threshold and the strictest error-elimination algorithm, was used for CDR3 identification, clonotype clustering and error correction. A nonparametric unseen species model with Euler transformation was used to estimate lower-bound total TCR beta diversity. The public sequencing data were trimmed at Q25 with fastp and processed into clonotypes with MiXCR by TCRdb, which kept only in-frame beta chains. Each CDR3 protein gets just one entry, which takes the most common genes and DNA from the rows behind it. TCRdb's processing, not the authors' own work, is the source of the V and J calls. This sample gives more than 500,000 distinct CDR3 sequences in total; 25% to 30% of them show up just once. Approximately 18% of the sample is held by the ten biggest clonotypes.

The CDR1 and CDR2 encoded by the germline V gene are SGHVS and FNYEAQ. Trimming leaves V shorter by 9 bases and J shorter by 3 bases, with the junction holding 9 bases beyond the gene matches. The CDR3 runs 14 residues from the cysteine to the phenylalanine. Only CDR3 DNA remains: 42 bases, in frame from the first base. This clonotype was seen only a few times. Its antigen is not yet known. Nothing much larger sits one base from this clone, and base qualities are not available. Systemically healthy Caucasian individuals from Russia, 39 in total and aged roughly 6 to 100 years, were included as donors. About 9.6 milliliters of peripheral blood were collected from each donor into EDTA-treated Vacutainer tubes. Ficoll-Paque density-gradient centrifugation was used to isolate PBMCs, with at least 6.5 million per sample. Total RNA was extracted from PBMCs with Trizol reagent, with at least 5 micrograms obtained per sample. For every donor, flow cytometry on a PBMC aliquot measured the percentage of naive CD45RAhigh/CD27high T cells.

Paper-wide results and their limitations: The CMV infection status of donors was not known, potentially confounding age-related changes in expanded clonotypes. Because profiling used bulk unsorted PBMCs, naive and antigen-experienced compartments could not be compared conclusively. As age increased, observed TCR beta diversity per million T cells dropped in a roughly linear way, and a significant reduction was already evident by age around 41. Compared with the aged group, more naive CD4+ T cells, fewer expanded clones and increased TCR diversity were shown by the long-lived group, suggesting age selection. Total diversity estimates from one million sequenced T cells were considered lower bounds and underestimates. A strong correlation was found between observed TCR beta diversity and the percentage of naive T cells measured by flow cytometry.

Here the chain combines TRBV7-6 and TRBJ2-7; TRBD2 matches 9 bases in the middle. The sequenced sample was blood. The TCR sequence derives from an older woman in good health. The nucleotide sequence is given as TGTGCCAGTCCCTTGATGACTAGCGGCTACGAGCAGTACTTC. Its coded protein is CASPLMTSGYEQYF.